A single TCR beta chain is shown here with its context. This sample is part of a study of radiotherapy plus CTLA-4 blockade in lung cancer. About the study: Objective response rate was around 20%; disease control rate, about 28%.

Only in-frame clones appear in the TCRdb table, and some are missing; sequencing was by immunoSEQ multiplex PCR. The table shows roughly 54,000 clones, with roughly four fifths occurring only once. The sequence was collected from a human donor with non-small cell lung cancer whose response to radiotherapy plus ipilimumab could not be evaluated. The sequences come from peripheral blood, collected from a patient treated with radiotherapy plus ipilimumab.

As DNA, the CDR3 is TGTGCCAGCAGCCCCCTGGACACAACCATTCGGTACTTC. This translates into CASSPLDTTIRYF. This chain uses TRBV14 with TRBJ2-5; possible D gene TRBD1, 5 bases. Trimming pared 4 bases from V and 13 bases from J, leaving 19 bases between. CDR1 is SGHDN and CDR2 is FVKESK in the germline V gene. CDR3 length: 13 residues.